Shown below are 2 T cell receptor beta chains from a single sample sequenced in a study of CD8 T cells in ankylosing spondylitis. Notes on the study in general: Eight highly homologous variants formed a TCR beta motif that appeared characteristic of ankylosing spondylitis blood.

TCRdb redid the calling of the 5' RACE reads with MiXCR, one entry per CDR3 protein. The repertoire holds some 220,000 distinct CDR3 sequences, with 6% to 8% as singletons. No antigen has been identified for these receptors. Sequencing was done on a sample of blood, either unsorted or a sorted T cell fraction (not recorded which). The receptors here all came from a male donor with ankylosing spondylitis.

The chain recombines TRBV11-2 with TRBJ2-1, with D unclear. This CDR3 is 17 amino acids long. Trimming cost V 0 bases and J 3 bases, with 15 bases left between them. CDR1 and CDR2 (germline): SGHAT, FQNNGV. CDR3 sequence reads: CASSLEVGRKHYNEQFF. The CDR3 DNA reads TGTGCCAGCAGCTTAGAGGTGGGCAGGAAGCACTACAATGAGCAGTTCTTC.

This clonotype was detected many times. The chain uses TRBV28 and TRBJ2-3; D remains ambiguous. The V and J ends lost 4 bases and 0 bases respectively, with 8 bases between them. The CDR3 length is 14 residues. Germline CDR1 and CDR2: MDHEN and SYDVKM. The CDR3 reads CASSWSTSTDTQYF. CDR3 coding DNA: TGTGCCAGCAGTTGGTCGACTAGCACAGATACGCAGTATTTT.